The clone carrying this TCR beta chain was seen more than once but under ten times. The antigen is undetermined. This CDR3 has 15 residues. Trimming removed 6 bases at V and 0 bases at J, with 12 bases between. These data originate in a study of T-cell memory formation after mild COVID-19. Findings and limits, study-wide: Mostly located in CM and EM were contracting CD4+ clones, with contracting CD8+ clones located in EMRA. The finding that pre-infection memory included some responding clones suggested that cross-reactive memory joined.

TCRdb recomputed calls from the 5' RACE reads with MiXCR, one row per CDR3 protein. The table lists fewer than 450,000 distinct CDR3 sequences, roughly 26% of them singletons. This clonotype originated in an adult woman who had mild COVID-19 (a few samples of this study predate the infection). Cell type and time point are not known. The sample was PBMCs or a T cell subset sorted from them (not recorded which). V usage is TRBV6-7 and J usage is TRBJ1-5; D gene unclear. TRBV6-7 is placed among ORFs of uncertain function. The CDR3 bases are TGTGCCAGCAGCCGCAGGAGACATAGCAATCAGCCCCAGCATTTT. Translating gives CASSRRRHSNQPQHF.